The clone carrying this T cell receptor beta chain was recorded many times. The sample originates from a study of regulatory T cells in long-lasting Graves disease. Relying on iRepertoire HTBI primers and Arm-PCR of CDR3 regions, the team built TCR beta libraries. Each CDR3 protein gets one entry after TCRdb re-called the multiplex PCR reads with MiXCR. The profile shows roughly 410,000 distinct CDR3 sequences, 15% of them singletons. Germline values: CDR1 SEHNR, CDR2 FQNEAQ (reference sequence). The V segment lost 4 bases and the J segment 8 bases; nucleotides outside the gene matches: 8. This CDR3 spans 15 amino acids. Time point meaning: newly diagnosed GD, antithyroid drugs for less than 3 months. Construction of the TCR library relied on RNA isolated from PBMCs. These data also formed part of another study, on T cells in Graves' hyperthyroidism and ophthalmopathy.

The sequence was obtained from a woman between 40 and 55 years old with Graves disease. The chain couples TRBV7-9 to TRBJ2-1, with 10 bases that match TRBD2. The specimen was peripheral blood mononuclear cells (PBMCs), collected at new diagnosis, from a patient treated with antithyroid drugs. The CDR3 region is CASSSASGRYDEQFF. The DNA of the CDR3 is TGTGCCAGCAGCTCGGCTAGCGGGAGATATGATGAGCAGTTCTTC.